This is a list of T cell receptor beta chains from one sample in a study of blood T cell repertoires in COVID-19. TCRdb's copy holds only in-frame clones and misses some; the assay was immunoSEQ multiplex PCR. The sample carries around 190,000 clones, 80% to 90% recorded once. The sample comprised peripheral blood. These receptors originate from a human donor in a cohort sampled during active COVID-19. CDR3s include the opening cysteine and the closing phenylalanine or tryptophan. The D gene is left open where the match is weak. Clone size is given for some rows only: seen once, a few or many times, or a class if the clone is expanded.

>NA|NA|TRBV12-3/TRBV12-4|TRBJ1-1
CASSRQAFAEAFF
TGTGCCAGCAGCAGACAGGCCTTCGCTGAAGCTTTCTTT
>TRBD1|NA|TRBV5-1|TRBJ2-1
CASSLDRGRADEQFF
TGCGCCAGCAGCCTAGACAGGGGCCGTGCCGATGAGCAGTTCTTC
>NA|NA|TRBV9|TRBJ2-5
CASSPPRGKNQETQYF
TGTGCCAGCAGCCCCCCGAGGGGGAAAAACCAAGAGACCCAGTACTTC
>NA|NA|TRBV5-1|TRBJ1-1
CASSSGNTEAFF
TGCGCCAGCAGCTCCGGGAACACTGAAGCTTTCTTT
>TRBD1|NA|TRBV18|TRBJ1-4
CASSSDGTGTNEKLFF
TGTGCCAGCTCATCCGACGGGACAGGAACTAATGAAAAACTGTTTTTT
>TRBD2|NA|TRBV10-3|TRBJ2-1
CAISEPKGTSGRPWNEQFF
TGTGCCATCAGTGAGCCGAAGGGGACTAGCGGACGGCCTTGGAATGAGCAGTTCTTC
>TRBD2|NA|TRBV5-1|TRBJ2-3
CASSARLAGGDTQYF
TGCGCCAGCAGCGCCAGACTAGCGGGAGGAGATACGCAGTATTTT
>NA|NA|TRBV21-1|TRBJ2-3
CAGQVRTHTDTQYF
TGTGCCGGACAGGTGAGGACACACACAGATACGCAGTATTTT
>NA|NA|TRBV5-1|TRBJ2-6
CASSLTGSGANVLTF
TGCGCCAGCAGCTTAACAGGGTCCGGGGCCAACGTCCTGACTTTC
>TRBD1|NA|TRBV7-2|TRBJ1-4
CASRYRGANEKLFF
TGTGCCAGCAGATACAGGGGAGCTAATGAAAAACTGTTTTTT
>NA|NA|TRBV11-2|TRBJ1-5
CASSLAPGQPQHF
TGTGCCAGCAGCTTAGCCCCAGGGCAGCCCCAGCATTTT
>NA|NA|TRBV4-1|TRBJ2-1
CASSQAGEREQFF
TGCGCCAGCAGCCAAGCGGGGGAAAGGGAGCAGTTCTTC
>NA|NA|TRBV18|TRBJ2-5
CASSQPMGSQYF
TGTGCCAGCTCACAACCGATGGGCTCCCAGTACTTC
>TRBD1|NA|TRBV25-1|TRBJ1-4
CASSEWVTGSEEKLFF
TGTGCCAGCAGTGAATGGGTGACAGGGTCAGAGGAAAAACTGTTTTTT
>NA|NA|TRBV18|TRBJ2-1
CASSPGGGSYNEQFF
TGTGCCAGCTCACCAGGTGGCGGCTCCTACAATGAGCAGTTCTTC
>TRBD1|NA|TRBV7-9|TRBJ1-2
CASSLSQGDGYTF
TGTGCCAGCAGCTTAAGTCAGGGGGATGGCTACACCTTC
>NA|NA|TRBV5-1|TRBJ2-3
CASSSTRQSDTQYF
TGCGCCAGCAGCTCCACCCGACAGTCAGATACGCAGTATTTT
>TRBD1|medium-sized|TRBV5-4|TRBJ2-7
CASRKDRGFREQYF
TGTGCCAGCAGAAAAGACAGGGGTTTTCGTGAGCAGTACTTC
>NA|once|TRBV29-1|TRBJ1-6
CSVRVGSSLNSPLHF
TGCAGCGTTCGGGTCGGCAGCTCCCTAAATTCACCCCTCCACTTT
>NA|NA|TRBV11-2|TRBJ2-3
CASSHRGGVRTDTQYF
TGTGCCAGCAGCCACAGGGGGGGAGTAAGGACAGATACGCAGTATTTT
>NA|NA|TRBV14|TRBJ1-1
CASSQVPGRGAEAFF
TGTGCCAGCAGCCAAGTTCCGGGGAGGGGAGCTGAAGCTTTCTTT
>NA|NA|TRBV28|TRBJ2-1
CASSATRFTRNEQFF
TGTGCCAGCAGTGCTACTAGATTCACTAGGAATGAGCAGTTCTTC
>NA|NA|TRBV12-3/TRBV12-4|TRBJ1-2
CASSLSQNYGYTF
TGTGCCAGCAGTTTGAGCCAAAACTATGGCTACACCTTC
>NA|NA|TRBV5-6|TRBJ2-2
CASSLDRQNTGELFF
TGTGCCAGCAGCTTGGACAGACAGAACACCGGGGAGCTGTTTTTT
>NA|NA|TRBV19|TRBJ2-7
CASSIAGPSSYEQYF
TGTGCCAGTAGTATCGCAGGGCCCAGCTCCTACGAGCAGTACTTC
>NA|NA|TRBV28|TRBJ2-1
CASSTPGYNEQFF
TGTGCCAGCAGCACTCCAGGGTACAATGAGCAGTTCTTC
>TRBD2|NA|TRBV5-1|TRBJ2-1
CASRGTSGSYNEQFF
TGCGCCAGCAGGGGGACTAGCGGGAGCTACAATGAGCAGTTCTTC
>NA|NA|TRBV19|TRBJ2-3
CASRDRGRTDTQYF
TGTGCCAGTAGGGACAGAGGACGCACAGATACGCAGTATTTT
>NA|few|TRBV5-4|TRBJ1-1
CASSLSGFTEAFF
TGTGCCAGCAGCTTGTCAGGGTTCACTGAAGCTTTCTTT
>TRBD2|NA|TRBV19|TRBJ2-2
CASNRGGGTGELFF
TGTGCCAGTAACCGTGGGGGGGGCACCGGGGAGCTGTTTTTT
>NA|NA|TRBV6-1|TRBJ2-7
CASSELADEQYF
TGTGCCAGCAGTGAACTAGCTGACGAGCAGTACTTC
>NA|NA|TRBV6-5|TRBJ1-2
CASSPVTGRGGYTF
TGTGCCAGCAGTCCAGTGACAGGCCGAGGGGGCTACACCTTC
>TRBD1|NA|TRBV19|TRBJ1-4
CASSIAGTGRKLFF
TGTGCCAGTAGTATAGCAGGGACAGGGCGGAAACTGTTTTTT